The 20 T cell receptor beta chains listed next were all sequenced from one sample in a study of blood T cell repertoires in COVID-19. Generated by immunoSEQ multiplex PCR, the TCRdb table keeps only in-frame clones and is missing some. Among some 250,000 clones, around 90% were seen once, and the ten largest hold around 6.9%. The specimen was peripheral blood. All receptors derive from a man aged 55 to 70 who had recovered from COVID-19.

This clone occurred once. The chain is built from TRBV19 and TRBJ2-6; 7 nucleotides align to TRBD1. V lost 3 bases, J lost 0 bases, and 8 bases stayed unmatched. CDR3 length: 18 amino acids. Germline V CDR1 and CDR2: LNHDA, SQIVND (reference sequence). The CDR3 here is CASSIPGTASSGANVLTF. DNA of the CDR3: TGTGCCAGTAGTATTCCCGGGACAGCGTCCTCTGGGGCCAACGTCCTGACTTTC.

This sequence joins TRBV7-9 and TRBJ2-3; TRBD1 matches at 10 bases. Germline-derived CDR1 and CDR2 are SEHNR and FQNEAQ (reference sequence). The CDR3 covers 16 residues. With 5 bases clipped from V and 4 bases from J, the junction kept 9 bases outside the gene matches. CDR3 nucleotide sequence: TGTGCCAGCAGCCGCACGGACAGGGGGAGAGCAGATACGCAGTATTTT. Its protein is CASSRTDRGRADTQYF.

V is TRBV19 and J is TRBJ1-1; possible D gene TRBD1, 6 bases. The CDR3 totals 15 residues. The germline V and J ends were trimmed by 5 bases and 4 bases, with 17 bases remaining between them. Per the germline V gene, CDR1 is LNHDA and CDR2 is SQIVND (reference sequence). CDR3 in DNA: TGTGCCAGTAGTCTCACCGAGGGGGGGGGCACTGAAGCTTTCTTT. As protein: CASSLTEGGGTEAFF.

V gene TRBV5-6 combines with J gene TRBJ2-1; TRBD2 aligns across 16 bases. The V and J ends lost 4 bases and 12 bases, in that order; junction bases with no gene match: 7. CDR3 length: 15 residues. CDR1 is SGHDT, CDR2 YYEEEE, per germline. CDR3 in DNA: TGTGCCAGCAGCCAACCGGGACTAGCGGGGGGGTTGCAGTTCTTC. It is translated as CASSQPGLAGGLQFF.

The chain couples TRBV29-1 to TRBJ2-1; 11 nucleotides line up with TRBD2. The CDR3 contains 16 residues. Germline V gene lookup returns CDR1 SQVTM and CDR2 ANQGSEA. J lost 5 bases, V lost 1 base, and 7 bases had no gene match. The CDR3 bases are TGCAGCGTTGAAGGCGGACTAGCGGGCTTGAACAATGAGCAGTTCTTC. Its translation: CSVEGGLAGLNNEQFF.

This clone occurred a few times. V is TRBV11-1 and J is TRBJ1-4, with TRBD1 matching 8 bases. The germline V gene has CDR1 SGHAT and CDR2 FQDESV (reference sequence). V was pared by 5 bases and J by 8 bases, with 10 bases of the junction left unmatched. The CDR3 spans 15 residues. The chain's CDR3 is CASSDYRGDNEKLFF. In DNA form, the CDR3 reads TGTGCCAGCAGCGACTACAGGGGGGATAACGAAAAACTGTTTTTT.

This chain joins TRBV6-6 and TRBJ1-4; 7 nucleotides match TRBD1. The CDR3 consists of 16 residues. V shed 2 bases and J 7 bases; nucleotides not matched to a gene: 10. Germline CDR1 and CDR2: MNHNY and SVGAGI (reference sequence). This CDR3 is CASSYPVEGAGEKLFF. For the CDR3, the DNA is TGTGCCAGCAGTTACCCCGTGGAGGGGGCGGGTGAAAAACTGTTTTTT.

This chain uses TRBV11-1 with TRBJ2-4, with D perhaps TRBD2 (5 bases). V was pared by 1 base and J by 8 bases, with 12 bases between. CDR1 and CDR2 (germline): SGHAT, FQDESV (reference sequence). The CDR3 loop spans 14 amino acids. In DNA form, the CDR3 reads TGTGCCAGCAGCTTAGTACAGCGGTTGGACATTCAGTACTTC. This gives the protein CASSLVQRLDIQYF.

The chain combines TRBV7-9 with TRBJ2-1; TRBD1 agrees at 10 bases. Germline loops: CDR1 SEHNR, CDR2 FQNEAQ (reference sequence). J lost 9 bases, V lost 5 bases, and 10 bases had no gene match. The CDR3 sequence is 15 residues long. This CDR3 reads CASSRRQGAHGEQFF. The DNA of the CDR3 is TGTGCCAGCAGCCGGCGACAGGGGGCGCACGGTGAGCAGTTCTTC.

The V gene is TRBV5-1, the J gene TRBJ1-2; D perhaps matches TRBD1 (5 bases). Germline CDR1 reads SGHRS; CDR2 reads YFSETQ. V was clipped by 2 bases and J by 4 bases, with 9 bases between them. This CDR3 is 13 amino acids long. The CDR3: CASSFSDTYGYTF. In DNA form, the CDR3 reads TGCGCCAGCAGCTTCTCGGACACCTATGGCTACACCTTC.

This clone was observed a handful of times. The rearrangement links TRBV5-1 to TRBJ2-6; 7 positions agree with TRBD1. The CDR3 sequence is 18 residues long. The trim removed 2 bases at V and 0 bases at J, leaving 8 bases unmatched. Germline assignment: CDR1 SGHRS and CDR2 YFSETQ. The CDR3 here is CASSLLGQTSSGANVLTF. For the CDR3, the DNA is TGCGCCAGCAGCTTATTGGGACAGACAAGCTCTGGGGCCAACGTCCTGACTTTC.

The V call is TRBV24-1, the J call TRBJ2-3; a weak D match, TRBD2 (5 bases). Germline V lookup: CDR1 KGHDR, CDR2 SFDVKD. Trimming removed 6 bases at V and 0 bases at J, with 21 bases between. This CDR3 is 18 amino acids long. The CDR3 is CATSSGRGGVSSTDTQYF. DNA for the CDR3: TGTGCCACCAGTTCTGGTCGTGGAGGCGTTTCTAGCACAGATACGCAGTATTTT.

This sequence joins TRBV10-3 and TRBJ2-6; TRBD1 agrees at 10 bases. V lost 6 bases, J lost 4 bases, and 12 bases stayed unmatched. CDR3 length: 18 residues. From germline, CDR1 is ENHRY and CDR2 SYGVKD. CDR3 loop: CAISASPGTGAGANVLTF. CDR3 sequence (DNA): TGTGCCATCAGCGCCAGTCCCGGGACAGGGGCCGGGGCCAACGTCCTGACTTTC.

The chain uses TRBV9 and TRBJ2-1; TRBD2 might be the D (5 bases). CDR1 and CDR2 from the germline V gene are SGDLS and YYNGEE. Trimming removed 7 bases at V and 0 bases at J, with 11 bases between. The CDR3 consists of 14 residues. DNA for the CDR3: TGTGCCAGCGGCCGGGGAAGCTCCTACAATGAGCAGTTCTTC. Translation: CASGRGSSYNEQFF.

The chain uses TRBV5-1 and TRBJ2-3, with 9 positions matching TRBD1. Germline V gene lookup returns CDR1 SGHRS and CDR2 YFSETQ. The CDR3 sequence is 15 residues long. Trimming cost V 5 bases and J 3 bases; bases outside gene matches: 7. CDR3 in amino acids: CASSLRDRATDTQYF. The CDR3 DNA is TGCGCCAGCAGTTTAAGGGACAGGGCGACAGATACGCAGTATTTT.

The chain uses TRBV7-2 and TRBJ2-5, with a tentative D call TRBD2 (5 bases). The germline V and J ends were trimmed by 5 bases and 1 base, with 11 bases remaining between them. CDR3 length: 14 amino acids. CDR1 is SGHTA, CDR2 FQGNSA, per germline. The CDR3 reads CASSLRVFQETQYF. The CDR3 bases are TGTGCCAGCAGCCTGCGGGTCTTCCAAGAGACCCAGTACTTC.

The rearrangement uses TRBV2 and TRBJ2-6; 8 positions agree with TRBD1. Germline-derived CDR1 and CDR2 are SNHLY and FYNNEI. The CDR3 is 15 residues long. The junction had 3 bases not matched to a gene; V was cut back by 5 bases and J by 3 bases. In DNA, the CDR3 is TGTGCCAGCAGTAGGACAGGGAATGGGGCCAACGTCCTGACTTTC. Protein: CASSRTGNGANVLTF.

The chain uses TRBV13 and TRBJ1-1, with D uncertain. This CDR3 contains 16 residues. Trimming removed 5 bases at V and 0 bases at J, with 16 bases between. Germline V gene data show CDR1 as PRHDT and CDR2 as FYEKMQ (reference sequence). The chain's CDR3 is CASSKIGYRLNTEAFF. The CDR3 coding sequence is TGTGCCAGCAGCAAAATAGGATACAGATTGAACACTGAAGCTTTCTTT.

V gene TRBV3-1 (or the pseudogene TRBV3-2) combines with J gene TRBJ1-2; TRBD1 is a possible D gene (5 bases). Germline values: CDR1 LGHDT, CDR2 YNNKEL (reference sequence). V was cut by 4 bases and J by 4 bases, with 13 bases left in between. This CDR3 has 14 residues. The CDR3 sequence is CASSLPGRVYGYTF. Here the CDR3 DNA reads TGTGCCAGCAGCCTGCCGGGCAGGGTCTATGGCTACACCTTC.

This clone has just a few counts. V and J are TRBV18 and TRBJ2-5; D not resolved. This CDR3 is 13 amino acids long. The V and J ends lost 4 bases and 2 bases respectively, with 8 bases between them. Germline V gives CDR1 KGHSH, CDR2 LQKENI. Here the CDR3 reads CASSRWQQETQYF. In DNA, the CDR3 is TGTGCCAGCTCACGGTGGCAGCAAGAGACCCAGTACTTC.